The entry below describes one TCR beta chain. This entry is derived from a study of blood T cell repertoires in COVID-19. The CDR3 is made up of 16 amino acids. CDR1 and CDR2 (germline): LNHDA, SQIVND (reference sequence). Losses at the gene ends were 3 bases for V and 5 bases for J; bases not matched to a gene: 7. As handled by the study authors: Estimates of nucleated cell counts were drawn from the amplification of reference gene primers. Profiled with immunoSEQ multiplex PCR; TCRdb holds only in-frame clones, not every one. The V and J calls and clone size were taken over from that table, and D and trimming were inferred from the DNA. This table has 120,000 to 150,000 clones, about nine tenths appearing once.

The TCR comes from a woman in her thirties or forties who had been exposed to COVID-19. The specimen was PBMCs or T cells enriched from blood (not recorded which). The chain joins TRBV19 to TRBJ2-1, with 10 bases lining up with TRBD2. The CDR3 here is CASSIASGSRNNEQFF. CDR3 nucleotides: TGTGCCAGTAGTATCGCTAGCGGGAGTCGGAACAATGAGCAGTTCTTC.